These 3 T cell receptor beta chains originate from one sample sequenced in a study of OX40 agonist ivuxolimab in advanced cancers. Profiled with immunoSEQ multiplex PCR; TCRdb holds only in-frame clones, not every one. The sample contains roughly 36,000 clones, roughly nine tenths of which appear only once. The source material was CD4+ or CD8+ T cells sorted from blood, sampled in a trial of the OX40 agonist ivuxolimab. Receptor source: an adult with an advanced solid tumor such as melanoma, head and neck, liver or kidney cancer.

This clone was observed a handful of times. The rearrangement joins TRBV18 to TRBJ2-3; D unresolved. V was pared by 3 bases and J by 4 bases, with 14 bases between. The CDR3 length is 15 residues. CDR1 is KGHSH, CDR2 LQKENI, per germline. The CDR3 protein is CASSPPTTSPDTQYF. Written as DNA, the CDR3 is TGTGCCAGCTCACCCCCGACGACATCTCCAGATACGCAGTATTTT.

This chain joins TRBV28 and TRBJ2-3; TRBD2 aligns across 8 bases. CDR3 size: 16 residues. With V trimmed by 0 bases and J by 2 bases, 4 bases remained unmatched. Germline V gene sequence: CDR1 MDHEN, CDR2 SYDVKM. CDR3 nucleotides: TGTGCCAGCAGTTTATGGGGTAGCGGGGACACAGATACGCAGTATTTT. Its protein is CASSLWGSGDTDTQYF.

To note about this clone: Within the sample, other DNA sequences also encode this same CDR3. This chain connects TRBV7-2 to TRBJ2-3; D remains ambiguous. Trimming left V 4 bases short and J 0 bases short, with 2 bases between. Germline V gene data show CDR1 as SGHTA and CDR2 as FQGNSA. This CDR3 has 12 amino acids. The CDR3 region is CASSYSTDTQYF. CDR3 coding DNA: TGTGCCAGCAGCTATAGCACAGATACGCAGTATTTT.